The sequence of this T cell receptor beta chain was determined in a study of T-cell reconstitution after alpha-beta-depleted transplantation in children (dated by TCRdb to between 2015 and 2016). For the study in its entirety: Using TCR repertoire profiling, the study followed T-cell immune reconstitution in a quantitative way in children after TCRalphabeta/CD19-depleted allogeneic hematopoietic cell transplantation. The study at large found these results: In some patients, the high TCRbeta diversity seen at day 60 was put down to recipient T cells and intrathymic progenitors that had survived conditioning. Over subsequent months, a decline in hyperexpanded clone frequencies was noted, and after one year, T-cell counts and TCRbeta diversity were mostly ascribed to newly produced T cells. The apparently early alphabetaT-cell count recovery about two months after transplant was reportedly dependent on only several hundred rapidly expanded clones derived from non-depleted graft cells.

About this clonotype itself: This clone's antigen is unknown. This may stem from a read error, because a much larger clone lies one nucleotide away.

This specimen's treatment or condition label, interpreted: allogeneic hematopoietic cell transplantation with graft depleted of TCRalphabeta T cells and CD19 B cells. Transplant recipients were children who received TCRalphabeta/CD19-depleted allogeneic hematopoietic cell grafts. Library method: PCR. Sequencer: Illumina HiSeq 2500. TCR library preparation used molecular barcoding, with unique molecular identifiers applied to normalize quantification of the TCRbeta repertoire. The public reads were reanalyzed by TCRdb: fastp trimming at Q25, MiXCR alignment, in-frame beta chains only. CDR3 protein sequences are deduplicated, and each keeps its most common genes and DNA. The sample table lists 600,000 to 800,000 distinct CDR3 sequences, 10% to 15% of them with a count of one. The ten largest clones take up around 0.76% of the sample. This specimen consisted of PBMCs, obtained before TCRalphabeta/CD19-depleted stem cell transplant. This clonotype was obtained from a girl aged 2 to 10 with congenital amegakaryocytic thrombocytopenia, due to receive a stem cell transplant.

The CDR3 amino acid sequence is: CASSFLSGVNEKLFF. At the DNA level, the sequence is TGTGCCAGCAGCTTTCTTTCCGGGGTTAATGAAAAACTGTTTTTT. Recombination linked TRBV7-6 to TRBJ1-4, with an unclear D gene assignment. The CDR1 and CDR2 encoded by the germline V gene are SGHVS and FNYEAQ. At the junction V is shortened by 3 bases and J by 4 bases, with 12 bases in between. The CDR3 holds 15 amino acids from the cysteine to the phenylalanine. CDR3 DNA is the only sequence kept; it has 45 bases, read in frame from the first base.